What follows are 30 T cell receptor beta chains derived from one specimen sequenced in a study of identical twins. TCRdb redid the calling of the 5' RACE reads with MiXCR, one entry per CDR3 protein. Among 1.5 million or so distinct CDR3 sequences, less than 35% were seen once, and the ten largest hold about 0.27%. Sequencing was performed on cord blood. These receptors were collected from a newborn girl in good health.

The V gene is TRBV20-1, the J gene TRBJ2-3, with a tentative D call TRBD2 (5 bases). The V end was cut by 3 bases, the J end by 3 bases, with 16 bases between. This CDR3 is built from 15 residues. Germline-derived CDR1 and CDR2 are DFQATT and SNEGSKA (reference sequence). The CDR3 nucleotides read TGCAGTGCTAGCCTCTGGCGGGCGGCTACAGATACGCAGTATTTT. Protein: CSASLWRAATDTQYF.

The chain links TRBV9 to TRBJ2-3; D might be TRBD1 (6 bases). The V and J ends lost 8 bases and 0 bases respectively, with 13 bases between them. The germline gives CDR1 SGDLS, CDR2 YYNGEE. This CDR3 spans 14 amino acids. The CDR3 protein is CASKGTSSTDTQYF. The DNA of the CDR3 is TGTGCCAGTAAGGGGACATCTAGCACAGATACGCAGTATTTT.

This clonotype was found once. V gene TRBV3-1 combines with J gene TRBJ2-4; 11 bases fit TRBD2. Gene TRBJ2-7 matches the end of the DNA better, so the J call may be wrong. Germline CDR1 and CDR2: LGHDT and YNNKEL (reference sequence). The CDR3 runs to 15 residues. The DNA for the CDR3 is TGTGCCAGCAGCCAAGTTAGCGGGAGGGCATACGAGCAGTACTTC. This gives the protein CASSQVSGRAYEQYF.

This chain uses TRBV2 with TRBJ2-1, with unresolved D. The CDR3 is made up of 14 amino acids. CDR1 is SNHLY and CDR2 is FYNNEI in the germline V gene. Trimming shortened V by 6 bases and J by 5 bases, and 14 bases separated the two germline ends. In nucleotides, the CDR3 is TGTGCCAGCAGAAACCGGACCATAAACAATGAGCAGTTCTTC. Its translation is CASRNRTINNEQFF.

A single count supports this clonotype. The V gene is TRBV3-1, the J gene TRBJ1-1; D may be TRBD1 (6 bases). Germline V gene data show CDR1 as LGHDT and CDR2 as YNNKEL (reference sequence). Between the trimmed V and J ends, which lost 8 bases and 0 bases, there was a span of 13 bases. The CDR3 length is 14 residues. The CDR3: CASRRGLMNTEAFF. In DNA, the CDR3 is TGTGCCAGCCGCAGGGGACTCATGAACACTGAAGCTTTCTTT.

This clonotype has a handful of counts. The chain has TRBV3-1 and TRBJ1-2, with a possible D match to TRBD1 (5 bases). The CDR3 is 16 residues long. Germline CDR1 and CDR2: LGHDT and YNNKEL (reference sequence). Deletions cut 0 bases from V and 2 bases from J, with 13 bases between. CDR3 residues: CASSQDRGAENYGYTF. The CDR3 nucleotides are TGTGCCAGCAGCCAAGATCGGGGCGCGGAAAACTATGGCTACACCTTC. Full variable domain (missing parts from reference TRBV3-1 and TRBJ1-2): DTAVSQTPKYLVTQMGNDKSIKCEQNLGHDTMYWYKQDSKKFLKIMFSYNNKELIINETVPNRFSPKSPDKAHLNLHINSLELGDSAVYFCASSQDRGAENYGYTFGSGTRLTVV.

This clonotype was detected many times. The CDR3 DNA is TGTGCCAGCAGTTACAGGGGCTACACCTTC. Translation: CASSYRGYTF. This rearrangement joins TRBV6-5 to TRBJ1-2; D gene unclear. Germline V lookup: CDR1 MNHEY, CDR2 SVGAGI. Trimming cost V 2 bases and J 8 bases, with 3 bases left between them. The CDR3 is made up of 10 amino acids.

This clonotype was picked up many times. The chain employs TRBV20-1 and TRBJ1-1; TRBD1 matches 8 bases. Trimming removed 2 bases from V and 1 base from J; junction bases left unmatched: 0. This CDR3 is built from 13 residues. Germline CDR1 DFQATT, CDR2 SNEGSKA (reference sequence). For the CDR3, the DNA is TGCAGTGCTAGACAGGGGGCGAACACTGAAGCTTTCTTT. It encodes CSARQGANTEAFF.

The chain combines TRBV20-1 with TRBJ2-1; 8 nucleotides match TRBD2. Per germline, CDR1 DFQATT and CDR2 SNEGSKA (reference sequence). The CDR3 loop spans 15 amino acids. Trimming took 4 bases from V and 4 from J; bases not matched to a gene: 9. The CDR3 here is CSATRLAGLYNEQFF. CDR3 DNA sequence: TGCAGTGCTACACGTCTAGCGGGCCTTTACAATGAGCAGTTCTTC.

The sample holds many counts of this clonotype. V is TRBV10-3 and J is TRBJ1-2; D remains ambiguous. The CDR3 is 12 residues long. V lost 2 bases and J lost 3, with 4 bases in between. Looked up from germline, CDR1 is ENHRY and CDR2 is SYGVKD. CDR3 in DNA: TGTGCCATCAGTGAGCTGGACTATGGCTACACCTTC. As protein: CAISELDYGYTF.

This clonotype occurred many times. The DNA of the CDR3 is TGTGCCAGCAGCCCTCCGGCCAACCCGGAGACTACGCAGTATTTT. Translated: CASSPPANPETTQYF. The chain employs TRBV13 and TRBJ2-3; D remains ambiguous. The CDR3 is 15 residues long. The germline V and J ends were trimmed by 5 bases and 8 bases, with 20 bases remaining between them. The germline V gene has CDR1 PRHDT and CDR2 FYEKMQ (reference sequence). Using reference TRBV13 and TRBJ2-3 for the parts outside the CDR3, the full variable domain is AAGVIQSPRHLIKEKRETATLKCYPIPRHDTVYWYQQGPGQDPQFLISFYEKMQSDKGSIPDRFSAQQFSDYHSELNMSSLELGDSALYFCASSPPANPETTQYFGPGTRLTVL.

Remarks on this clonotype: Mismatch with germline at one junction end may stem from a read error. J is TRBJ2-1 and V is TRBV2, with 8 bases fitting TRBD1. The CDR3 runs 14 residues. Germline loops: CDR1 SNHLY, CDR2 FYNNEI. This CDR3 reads CASETGASYNEQSF. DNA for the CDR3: TGTGCCAGCGAGACAGGGGCATCCTACAATGAGCAGTCCTTC. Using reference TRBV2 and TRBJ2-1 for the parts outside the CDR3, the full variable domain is EPEVTQTPSHQVTQMGQEVILRCVPISNHLYFYWYRQILGQKVEFLVSFYNNEISEKSEIFDDQFSVERPDGSNFTLKIRSTKLEDSAMYFCASETGASYNEQSFGPGTRLTVL.

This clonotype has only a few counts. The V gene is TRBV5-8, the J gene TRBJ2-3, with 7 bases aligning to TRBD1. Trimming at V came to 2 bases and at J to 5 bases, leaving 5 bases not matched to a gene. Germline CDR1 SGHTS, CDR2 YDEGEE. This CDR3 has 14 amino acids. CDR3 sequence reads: CASSLEGALDTQYF. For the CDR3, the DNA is TGTGCCAGCAGCTTAGAGGGGGCATTAGATACGCAGTATTTT.

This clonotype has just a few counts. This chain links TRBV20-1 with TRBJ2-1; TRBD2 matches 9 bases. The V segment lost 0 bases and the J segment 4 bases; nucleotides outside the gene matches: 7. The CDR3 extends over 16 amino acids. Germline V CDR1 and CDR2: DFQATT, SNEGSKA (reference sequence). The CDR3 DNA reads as TGCAGTGCTAGAGATCCGAGGCGGGGGGGTTACAATGAGCAGTTCTTC. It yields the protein CSARDPRRGGYNEQFF.

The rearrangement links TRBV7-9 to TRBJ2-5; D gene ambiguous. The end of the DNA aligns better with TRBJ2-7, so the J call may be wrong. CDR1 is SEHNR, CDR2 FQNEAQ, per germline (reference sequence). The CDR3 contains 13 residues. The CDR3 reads CASSAVYGDEQYF. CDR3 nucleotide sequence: TGTGCCAGCAGCGCCGTCTACGGCGACGAGCAGTACTTC.

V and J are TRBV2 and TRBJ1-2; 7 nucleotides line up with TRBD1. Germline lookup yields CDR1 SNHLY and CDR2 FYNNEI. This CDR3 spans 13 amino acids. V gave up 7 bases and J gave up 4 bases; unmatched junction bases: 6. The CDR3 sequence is CASKETGSYGYTF. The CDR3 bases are TGTGCCAGCAAGGAGACAGGGAGCTATGGCTACACCTTC. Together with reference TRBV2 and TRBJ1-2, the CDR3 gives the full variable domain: EPEVTQTPSHQVTQMGQEVILRCVPISNHLYFYWYRQILGQKVEFLVSFYNNEISEKSEIFDDQFSVERPDGSNFTLKIRSTKLEDSAMYFCASKETGSYGYTFGSGTRLTVV.

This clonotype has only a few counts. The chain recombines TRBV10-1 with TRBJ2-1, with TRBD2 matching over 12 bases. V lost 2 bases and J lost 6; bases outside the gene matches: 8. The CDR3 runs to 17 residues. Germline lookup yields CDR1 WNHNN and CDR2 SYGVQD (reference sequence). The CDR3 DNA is TGCGCCAGCAGTGAGACCCATTCTAGCGGGAGGGTCAATGAGCAGTTCTTC. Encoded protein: CASSETHSSGRVNEQFF.

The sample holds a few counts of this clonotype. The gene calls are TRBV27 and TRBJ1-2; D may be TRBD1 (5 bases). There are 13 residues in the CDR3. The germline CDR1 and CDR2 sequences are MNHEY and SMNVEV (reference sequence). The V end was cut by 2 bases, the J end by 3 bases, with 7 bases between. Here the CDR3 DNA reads TGTGCCAGCAGTTTAGGGGCGGACTATGGCTACACCTTC. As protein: CASSLGADYGYTF.

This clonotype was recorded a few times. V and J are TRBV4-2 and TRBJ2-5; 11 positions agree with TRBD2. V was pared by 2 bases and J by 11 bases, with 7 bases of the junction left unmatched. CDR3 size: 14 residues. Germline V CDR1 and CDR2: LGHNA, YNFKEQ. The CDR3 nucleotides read TGTGCCAGCAGCCAACTAGCGGGAGGAAGGGAGCAGTACTTC. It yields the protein CASSQLAGGREQYF.

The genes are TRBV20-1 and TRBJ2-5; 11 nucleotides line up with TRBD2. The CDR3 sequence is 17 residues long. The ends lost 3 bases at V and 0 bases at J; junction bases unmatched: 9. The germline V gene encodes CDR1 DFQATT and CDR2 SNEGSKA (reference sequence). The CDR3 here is CSASTGTSGPYQETQYF. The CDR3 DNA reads TGCAGTGCTAGTACCGGGACTAGCGGCCCGTACCAAGAGACCCAGTACTTC.

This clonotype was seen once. CDR3 sequence: CASSEGQNNSPLHF. Here the CDR3 DNA reads TGTGCCAGCAGCGAGGGACAGAATAATTCACCCCTCCACTTT. The rearrangement links TRBV2 to TRBJ1-6; 7 positions match TRBD1. The CDR3 covers 14 residues. The germline gives CDR1 SNHLY, CDR2 FYNNEI. The V gene end was trimmed by 6 bases and the J gene end by 5 bases; junction bases not matched to a gene: 4.

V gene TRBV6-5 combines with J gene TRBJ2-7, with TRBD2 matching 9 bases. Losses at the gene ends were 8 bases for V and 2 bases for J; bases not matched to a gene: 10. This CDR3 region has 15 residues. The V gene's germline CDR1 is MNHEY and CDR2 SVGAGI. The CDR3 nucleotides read TGTGCCAGCGGGTTTAGCGGGAGTAGACCCTACGAGCAGTACTTC. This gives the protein CASGFSGSRPYEQYF.

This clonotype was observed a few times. The CDR3 is CASSPLSRGGTEAFF. The DNA of the CDR3 is TGTGCCAGCAGCCCCCTGAGTAGGGGAGGAACTGAAGCTTTCTTT. The chain combines TRBV7-4 with TRBJ1-1; possibly TRBD1 for D (5 bases). CDR1 is SGHVT and CDR2 is SQSDAQ in the germline V gene. Trimming cost V 5 bases and J 5 bases, with 18 bases left between them. The CDR3 covers 15 residues.

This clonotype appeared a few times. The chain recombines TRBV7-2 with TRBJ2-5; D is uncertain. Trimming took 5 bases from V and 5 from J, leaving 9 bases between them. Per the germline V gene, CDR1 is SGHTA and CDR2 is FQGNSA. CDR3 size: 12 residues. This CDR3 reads CASSIFAETQYF. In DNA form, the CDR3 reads TGTGCCAGCAGCATTTTTGCGGAGACCCAGTACTTC.

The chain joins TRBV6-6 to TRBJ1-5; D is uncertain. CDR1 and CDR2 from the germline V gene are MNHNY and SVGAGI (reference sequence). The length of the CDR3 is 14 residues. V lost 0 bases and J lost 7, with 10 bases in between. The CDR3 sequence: CASSYSGRRQPQHF. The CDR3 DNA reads TGTGCCAGCAGTTACTCGGGCAGAAGGCAGCCCCAGCATTTT.

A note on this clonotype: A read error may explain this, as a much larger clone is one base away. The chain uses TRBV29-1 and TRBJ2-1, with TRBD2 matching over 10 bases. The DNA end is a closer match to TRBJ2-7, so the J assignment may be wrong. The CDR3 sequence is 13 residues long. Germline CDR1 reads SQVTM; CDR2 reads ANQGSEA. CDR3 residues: CPPSGSSYNEQYF. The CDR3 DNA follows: TGCCCCCCTAGCGGGAGCTCCTACAATGAGCAGTACTTC.

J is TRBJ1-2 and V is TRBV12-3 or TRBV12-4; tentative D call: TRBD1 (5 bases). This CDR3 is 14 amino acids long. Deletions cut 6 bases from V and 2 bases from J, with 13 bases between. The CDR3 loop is CASRGPGRNYGYTF. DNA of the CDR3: TGTGCCAGCAGGGGGCCGGGACGGAACTATGGCTACACCTTC.

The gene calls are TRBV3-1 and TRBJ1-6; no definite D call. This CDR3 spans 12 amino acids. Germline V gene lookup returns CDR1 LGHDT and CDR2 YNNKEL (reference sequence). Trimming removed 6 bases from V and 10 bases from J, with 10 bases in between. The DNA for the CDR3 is TGTGCCAGCAGAGACTCCTACTCACCCCTCCACTTT. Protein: CASRDSYSPLHF.

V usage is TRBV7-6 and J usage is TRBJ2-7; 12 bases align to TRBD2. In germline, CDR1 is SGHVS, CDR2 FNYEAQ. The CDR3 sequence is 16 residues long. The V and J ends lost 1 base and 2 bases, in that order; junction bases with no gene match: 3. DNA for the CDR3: TGTGCCAGCAGCTTAGGGACTAGCGGGGTCCCCTACGAGCAGTACTTC. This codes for CASSLGTSGVPYEQYF.

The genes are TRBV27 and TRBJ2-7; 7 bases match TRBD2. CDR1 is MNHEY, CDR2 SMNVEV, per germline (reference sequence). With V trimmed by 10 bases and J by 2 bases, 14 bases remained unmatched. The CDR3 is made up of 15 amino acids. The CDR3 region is CATLQSPSGPYEQYF. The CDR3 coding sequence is TGTGCCACCCTTCAGTCCCCTAGCGGCCCCTACGAGCAGTACTTC.